This TCR beta chain is drawn from a study of blood T cells in healthy people across ages. The authors ran a second PCR of 7 to 11 cycles using a sample-barcoded 5' primer and a J-beta primer mix. Every individual sample yielded 2.5 million or more paired-end reads (each containing CDR3). TCRdb independently ran MiXCR on the 5' RACE reads; one entry per CDR3 protein. The sample shows nearly 800,000 distinct CDR3 sequences, roughly three fifths of them seen only once. The receptor comes from a man aged 40-49 years in good health. Sequenced material: blood.

In DNA form, the CDR3 reads TGCAGTGCTAGAGGACTAGCGGGGTCGGGGGGTGTGGACACCGGGGAGCTGTTTTTT. This sequence encodes CSARGLAGSGGVDTGELFF. The chain carries TRBV20-1 and TRBJ2-2; 11 bases fit TRBD2. Germline V gives CDR1 DFQATT, CDR2 SNEGSKA (reference sequence). CDR3 length: 19 amino acids. V trimming: 1 base; J trimming: 3 bases; junction bases outside the gene matches: 13.